The clone carrying this T cell receptor beta chain was recorded many times. The antigen remains undetermined. This sample stems from a study of early T cells in non-severe SARS-CoV-2 infection. Study details: The chains were unpaired, and the sequenced material was bulk RNA from unsorted whole blood. Points from the study as a whole: Anti-spike CD8 responses were favored by VDJdb matching, which missed private and CD4 specificities.

Researchers tagged individual cDNA molecules with unique molecular identifiers. Using its own MiXCR run on the 5' RACE reads, TCRdb lists one record per CDR3 protein. The sample consists of some 88,000 distinct CDR3 sequences, over 15% of them appearing once. Germline trimming cut 0 bases from V and 3 bases from J; bases unmatched to any gene: 7. From germline, CDR1 is LNHNV and CDR2 YYDKDF (reference sequence). The CDR3 consists of 16 residues. The sequence derives from an adult who was a healthcare worker with PCR-confirmed SARS-CoV-2 infection or an uninfected control (not recorded which). This sequence joins TRBV15 and TRBJ2-7; 8 bases line up with TRBD2. The sample here was whole blood, taken at baseline. The CDR3 is CATSRDLALAGYEQYF. Written as DNA, the CDR3 is TGTGCCACCAGCAGAGATCTGGCGCTAGCGGGCTACGAGCAGTACTTC.